The present entry profiles one T cell receptor beta chain with its context. Its target is not known. The junction departs from germline at one end; a sequencing error may be responsible. Profiled with immunoSEQ multiplex PCR; TCRdb holds only in-frame clones, not every one. Here the sample spans roughly 140,000 clones, approximately 90% being singletons. The data are from a study of T cell responses to AZD1222 COVID-19 vaccine. Notes on the study in general: Spike as a whole was targeted by vaccine-associated CD4 TCRs, dominant at 160-218 and 743-854. With two AZD1222 doses given, Spike-specific TCR breadth and depth both rose. Just a handful of AZD1222 recipients were seropositive at baseline. There were mostly white British donors and more females than males, and clonal diversity was possibly underestimated.

The CDR3 sequence is 17 residues long. Germline CDR1 and CDR2: MNHNS and SASEGT. This specimen was peripheral blood, taken 28 days after the second AZD1222 dose. The rearrangement uses TRBV6-1 and TRBJ2-7, with TRBD2 identical over 14 bases. The TCR was taken from an adult who received the AZD1222 COVID-19 vaccine. The CDR3 coding sequence is TGTGCCAGCAGGGAAGGGACTAGCGGGAGTTCCAATTACGAGCAGTACTTC. Its translation is CASREGTSGSSNYEQYF.